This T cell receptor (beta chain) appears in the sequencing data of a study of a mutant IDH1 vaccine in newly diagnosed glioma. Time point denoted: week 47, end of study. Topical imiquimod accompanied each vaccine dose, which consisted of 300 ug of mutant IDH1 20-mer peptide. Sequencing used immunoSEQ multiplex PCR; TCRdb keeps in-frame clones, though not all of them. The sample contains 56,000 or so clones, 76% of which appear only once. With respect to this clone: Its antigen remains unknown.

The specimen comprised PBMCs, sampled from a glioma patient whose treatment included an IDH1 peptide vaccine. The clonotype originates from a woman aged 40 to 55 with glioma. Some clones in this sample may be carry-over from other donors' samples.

CDR3 residues: CASSQGPRALYGYTF. Here the CDR3 DNA reads TGCGCCAGCAGCCAAGGTCCCCGGGCGCTCTATGGCTACACCTTC. V and J are TRBV4-1 and TRBJ1-2; no reliable D call. This CDR3 contains 15 residues. The germline CDR1 and CDR2 sequences are MGHRA and YSYEKL. V was shortened by 1 base and J by 4 bases, with 13 bases between the two germline ends.